The text below deals with one T cell receptor (beta chain). Enrolled through a virtual design, the participants were between roughly 18 and 90 years of age and came from about two dozen US areas. This table comes from immunoSEQ multiplex PCR, and its TCRdb copy is limited to in-frame clones, with some not included. The table includes 250,000 to 350,000 clones, around 91% detected once. Germline trimming cut 6 bases from V and 1 base from J; bases unmatched to any gene: 8. The CDR3 has 15 residues. From germline, CDR1 is SNHLY and CDR2 FYNNEI. These data belong to a study of blood T cell repertoires in COVID-19. Whole-study context: Specimens from acute and convalescent COVID-19 originated in the United States, Italy and Spain.

This TCR was sampled from a woman under 30 with acute COVID-19. The chain couples TRBV2 to TRBJ2-5; 7 bases fit TRBD1. Sample: PBMCs or T cells enriched from blood (not recorded which). Here the CDR3 reads CASRGTALTQETQYF. The CDR3 DNA reads TGTGCCAGCAGGGGGACAGCCCTAACCCAAGAGACCCAGTACTTC.